The rows below give T cell receptor beta chains drawn from one sample of a study of identical twins. TCRdb re-called the 5' RACE reads through MiXCR, storing one row per CDR3 protein. The sample includes 550,000 to 700,000 distinct CDR3 sequences, around 20% of them seen just once. This sample also belongs to another study, concerning T cells expressing NK-cell markers.

The sample was PBMCs. The receptors here all came from a young woman in good health. The CDR3 runs from the conserved cysteine through the conserved F or W.

J gene	V gene	CDR3 protein
TRBJ1-2	TRBV10-3	CAISAGSYGYTF
TRBJ1-1	TRBV5-1	CASSPETGLNTEAFF
TRBJ1-1	TRBV7-2	CASSPQGQLNTEAFF
TRBJ2-7	TRBV5-5	CASQLAGGPYYEQYF
TRBJ2-1	TRBV5-1	CASSLDGYNEQFF
TRBJ2-7	TRBV20-1	CSARDKVSGALYEQYF
TRBJ2-6	TRBV13	CASRPHSSGANVLTF
TRBJ1-3	TRBV9	CASSPHLPGNTIYF
TRBJ2-1	TRBV20-1	CSARDFGSGDRNEQFF
TRBJ2-3	TRBV5-1	CASSPGQGLTDTQYF
TRBJ2-2	TRBV6-5	CASSSGGEGTGELFF
TRBJ2-2	TRBV6-5	CASREETGELFF
TRBJ1-1	TRBV10-3	CAIRMNTEAFF
TRBJ2-5	TRBV11-1	CASSKQGQETQYF
TRBJ1-1	TRBV14	CASSQQSNTEAFF
TRBJ2-2	TRBV6-1	CASSTLGRAFTGELFF
TRBJ2-1	TRBV20-1	CSADRDSSYNEQFF
TRBJ2-1	TRBV20-1	CSARATYNEQFF
TRBJ2-3	TRBV5-1	CASSLAGLPTDTQYF
TRBJ2-7	TRBV5-1	CASSWTSTVTAYEQYF
TRBJ2-7	TRBV5-5	CASSVGSSTYEQYF
TRBJ2-1	TRBV27	CASTLGRGVDEQFF
TRBJ2-5	TRBV5-1	CASSFGHDETQYF
TRBJ2-1	TRBV5-1	CASSLLEGNNEQFF
TRBJ2-2	TRBV4-3	CASSPRTPGGELFF
TRBJ2-5	TRBV5-5	CASSETGNYETQYF
TRBJ1-3	TRBV12-3/TRBV12-4	CASSLGGAGGNTIYF
TRBJ2-5	TRBV20-1	CSATSDRGKRETQYF
TRBJ2-2	TRBV11-3	CASSLGQGHGELFF
TRBJ2-1	TRBV20-1	CSASSYRGYNEQFF
TRBJ1-2	TRBV3-1	CASSHLLPRTVGYTF
TRBJ2-7	TRBV12-3/TRBV12-4	CASSLWEYEQYF
TRBJ2-3	TRBV7-9	CASSWTEYTDTQYF
TRBJ2-3	TRBV20-1	CSAFRPPGGTDTQYF
TRBJ1-1	TRBV7-9	CASSLARVSMNTEAFF
TRBJ2-3	TRBV11-2	CASSSLAGAWDTQYF
TRBJ2-7	TRBV20-1	CSAWGQTYEQYF
TRBJ1-1	TRBV12-3/TRBV12-4	CASSLGIRGEAFF
TRBJ1-2	TRBV29-1	CSLGKDYGYTF
TRBJ1-5	TRBV6-2/TRBV6-3	CASSQSPQGYQPQHF
TRBJ1-2	TRBV12-3/TRBV12-4	CASRPTDYYGYTF
TRBJ1-1	TRBV12-3/TRBV12-4	CASSFAGRTEAFF
TRBJ2-1	TRBV12-3/TRBV12-4	CASISGTSDLLYNEQFF
TRBJ2-7	TRBV10-3	CAIGRTSEYYEQYF
TRBJ2-5	TRBV7-8	CASSLGVAGGFQETQYF
TRBJ2-4	TRBV5-6	CASSPMTGGVDIQYF
TRBJ1-1	TRBV7-2	CASSYGRAEAFF
TRBJ2-1	TRBV15	CATTQGPAGGHNEQFF
TRBJ1-1	TRBV20-1	CSARDRVTARFRGEAFF